The TCR beta chain under discussion was sequenced for a study of cytomegalovirus exposure and HLA in healthy donors. Study conclusions and caveats: The authors reported that TCR beta sequences could predict HLA-A and HLA-B alleles. These predictions were accurate for most subjects in the first cohort. By HLA locus, TCR association rates varied in a later analysis, with DRB1 showing the most and HLA-C the fewest. Certain sequence variants were highly shared and formed a cluster, and this cluster was likely a sequencing artifact.

With 60 Vbeta and 13 Jbeta primers, the PCR was carried out. Original methodology: In a later analysis, the count reached 76 million or so unique TCR beta chains, with roughly 12 million shared. This table comes from immunoSEQ multiplex PCR, and its TCRdb copy is limited to in-frame clones, with some not included. The DNA gave D and trimming, while V, J and clone size come from that table. This repertoire includes around 45,000 clones. As to this clone: Antigen specificity is unknown.

The CDR3 length is 12 residues. With 6 bases removed from V and 0 bases from J, the gap between germline ends came to 8 bases. Germline V gives CDR1 SQVTM, CDR2 ANQGSEA. This chain links TRBV29-1 with TRBJ2-5; D is ambiguous. Sequencing input: PBMCs. This sequence originates from a male donor in good health and CMV-seronegative. The CDR3: CSVQAYQETQYF. The DNA for the CDR3 is TGCAGCGTCCAGGCTTACCAAGAGACCCAGTACTTC.